This note documents a single T cell receptor (beta chain) sequence. What it binds is unknown. The trim removed 5 bases at V and 9 bases at J, leaving 3 bases unmatched. CDR3 length: 12 residues. Germline assignment: CDR1 SGHVS and CDR2 FNYEAQ. There were no recent acute infections or vaccinations among the donors, who were healthy HIV-negative adults. The data originate from a study of shared clonotypes between healthy human individuals. Across the whole study: Each donor contributed plates that comprised three CD4 naive, three CD4 memory, two CD8 naive and one CD8 memory.

Data came from immunoSEQ multiplex PCR; TCRdb stores just in-frame clones and leaves some out. This table has more than 1.2 million clones, approximately 98.5% appearing once. Study-level findings and limits: The study found approximately 5% of naive CD4 clonotypes shared across a few donors. Among non-shared clonotypes, generation probabilities were lower than among those shared by all four donors.

This chain links TRBV7-6 with TRBJ2-3; TRBD1 agrees at 9 bases. The TCR originated in a man aged 25-45 years in good health. The sample comprised naive CD4+ T cells sorted from blood. Documented subset: CD45RA+ positively selected. The DNA for the CDR3 is TGTGCCAGCAGCCCCGGACAGGGGACGCAGTATTTT. Translation: CASSPGQGTQYF.